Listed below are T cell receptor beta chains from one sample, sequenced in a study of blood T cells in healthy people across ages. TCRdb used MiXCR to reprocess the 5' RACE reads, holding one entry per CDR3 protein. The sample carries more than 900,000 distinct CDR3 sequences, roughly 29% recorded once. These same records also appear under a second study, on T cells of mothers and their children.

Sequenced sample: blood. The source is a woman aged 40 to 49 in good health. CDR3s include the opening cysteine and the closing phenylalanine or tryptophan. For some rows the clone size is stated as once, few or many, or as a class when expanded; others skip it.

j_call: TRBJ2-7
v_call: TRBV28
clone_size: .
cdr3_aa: CAGSTRQGSYEQYF

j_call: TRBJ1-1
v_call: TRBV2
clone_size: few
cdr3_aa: CASSRLSGYTEAFF

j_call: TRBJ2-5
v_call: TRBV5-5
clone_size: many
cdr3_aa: CASSFHSSEQYF

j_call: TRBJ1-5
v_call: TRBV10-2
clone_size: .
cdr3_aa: CASSESTGYQPQHF

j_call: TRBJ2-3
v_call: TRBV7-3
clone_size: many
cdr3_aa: CASSLNWGSTTDTQYF

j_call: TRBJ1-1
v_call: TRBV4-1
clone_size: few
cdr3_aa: CASSQAGTGNPITEAFF

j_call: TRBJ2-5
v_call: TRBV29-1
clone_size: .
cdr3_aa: CSVRLAGKETQYF

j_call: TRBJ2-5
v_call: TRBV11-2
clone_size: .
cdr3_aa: CASSSRPGQLGETQYF

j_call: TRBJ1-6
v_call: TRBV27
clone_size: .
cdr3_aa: CASSLSTGQLHF

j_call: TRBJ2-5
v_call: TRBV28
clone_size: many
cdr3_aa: CASRTPGRRETQYF

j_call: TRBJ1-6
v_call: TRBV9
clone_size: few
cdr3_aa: CASSVGQSQNSPLHF

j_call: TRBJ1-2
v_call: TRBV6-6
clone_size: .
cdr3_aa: CAAQEEVGYTF

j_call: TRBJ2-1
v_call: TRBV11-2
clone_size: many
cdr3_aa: CASDPRGRHLGNEQFF

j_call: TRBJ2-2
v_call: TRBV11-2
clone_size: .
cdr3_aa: CASSPRQGAQGTGELFF

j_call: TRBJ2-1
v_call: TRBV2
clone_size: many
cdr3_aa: CASRVDRGSYNEQFF

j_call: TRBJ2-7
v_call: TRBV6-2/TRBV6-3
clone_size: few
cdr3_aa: CASSYWGRQVGTYEQYF

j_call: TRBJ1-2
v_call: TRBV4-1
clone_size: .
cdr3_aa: CASSVGTALGYGYTF

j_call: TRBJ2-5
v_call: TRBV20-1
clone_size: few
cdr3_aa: CSATTRGGSEETQYF

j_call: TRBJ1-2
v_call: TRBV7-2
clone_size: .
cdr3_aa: CASSLSVPGYTF

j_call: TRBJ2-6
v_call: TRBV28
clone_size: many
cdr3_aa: CASNPGVGANVLTF

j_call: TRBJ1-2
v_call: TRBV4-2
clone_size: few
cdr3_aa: CASSRSDRDSNGYTF

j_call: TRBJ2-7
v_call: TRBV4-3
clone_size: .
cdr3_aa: CASSQEEDRNPYEQYF

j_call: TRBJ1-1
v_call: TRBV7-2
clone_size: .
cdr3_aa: CASSSDRLNTEAFF

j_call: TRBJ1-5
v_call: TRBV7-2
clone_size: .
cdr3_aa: CASSRALGGVQPQHF

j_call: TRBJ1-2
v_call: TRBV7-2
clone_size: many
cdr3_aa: CASSLDQGHYGYTF

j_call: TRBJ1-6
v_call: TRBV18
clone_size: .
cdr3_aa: CASSPQGTGGNSPLHF

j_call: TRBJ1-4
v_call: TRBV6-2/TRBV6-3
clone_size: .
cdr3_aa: CASRTPGQPTTNEKRFF

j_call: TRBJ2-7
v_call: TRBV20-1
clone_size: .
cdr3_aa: CSREGPSYEQYF

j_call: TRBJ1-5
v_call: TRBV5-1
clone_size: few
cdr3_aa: CASSSGAGGWGNQPQHF

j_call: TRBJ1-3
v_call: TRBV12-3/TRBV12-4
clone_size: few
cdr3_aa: CASSTRQASGNTIYF

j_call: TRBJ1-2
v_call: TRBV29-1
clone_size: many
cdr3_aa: CSAGAGRLDYGYTF

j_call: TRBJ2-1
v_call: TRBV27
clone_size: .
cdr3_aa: CASSSSRRAGTYNEQFF

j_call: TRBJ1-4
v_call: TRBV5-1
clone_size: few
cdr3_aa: CASSLLTGSTNEKLFF

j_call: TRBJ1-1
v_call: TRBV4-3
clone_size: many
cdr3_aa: CASSPSRVAEAFF

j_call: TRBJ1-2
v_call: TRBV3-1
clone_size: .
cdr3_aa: CASSQEPSADLIYGYTF

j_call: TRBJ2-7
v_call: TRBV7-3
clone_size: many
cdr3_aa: CALSPRGPGYEQYF

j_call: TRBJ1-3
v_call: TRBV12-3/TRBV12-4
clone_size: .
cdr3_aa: CASSFTPAVSGNTIYF

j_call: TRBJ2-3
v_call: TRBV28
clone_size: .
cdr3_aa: CASKRQDTDTQYF

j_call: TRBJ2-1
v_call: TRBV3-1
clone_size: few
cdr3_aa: CASGLGGSSYNEQFF

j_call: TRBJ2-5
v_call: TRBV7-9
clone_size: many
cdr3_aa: CASSSRLGDQETQYF

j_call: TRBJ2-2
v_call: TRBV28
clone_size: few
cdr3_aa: CASSTDGNTGELFF